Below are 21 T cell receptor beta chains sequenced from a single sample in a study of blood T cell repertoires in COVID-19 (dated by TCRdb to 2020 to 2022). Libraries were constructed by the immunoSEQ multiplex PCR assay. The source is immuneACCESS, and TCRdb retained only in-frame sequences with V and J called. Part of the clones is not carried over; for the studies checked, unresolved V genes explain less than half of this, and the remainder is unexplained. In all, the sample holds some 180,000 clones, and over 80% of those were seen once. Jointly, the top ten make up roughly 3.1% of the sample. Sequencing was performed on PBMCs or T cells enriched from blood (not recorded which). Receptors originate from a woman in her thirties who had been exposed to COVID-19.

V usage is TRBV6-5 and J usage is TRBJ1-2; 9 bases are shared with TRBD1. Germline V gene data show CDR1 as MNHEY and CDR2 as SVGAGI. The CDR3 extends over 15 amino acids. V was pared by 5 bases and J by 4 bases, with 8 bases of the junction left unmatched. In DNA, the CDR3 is TGTGCCAGCAGTAAATTACAGGGGGCTGGCTATGGCTACACCTTC. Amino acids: CASSKLQGAGYGYTF.

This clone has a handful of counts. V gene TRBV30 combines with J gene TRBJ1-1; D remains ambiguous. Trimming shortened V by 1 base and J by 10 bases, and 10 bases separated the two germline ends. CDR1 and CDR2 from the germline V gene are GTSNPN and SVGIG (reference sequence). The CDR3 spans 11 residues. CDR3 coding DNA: TGTGCCTGGAGTGGTGCCGTCGGAGCTTTCTTT. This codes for CAWSGAVGAFF.

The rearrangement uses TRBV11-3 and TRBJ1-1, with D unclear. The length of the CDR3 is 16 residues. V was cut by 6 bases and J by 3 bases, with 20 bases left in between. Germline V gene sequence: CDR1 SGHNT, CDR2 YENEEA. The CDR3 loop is CASSRTMGTWDTEAFF. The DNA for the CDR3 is TGTGCCAGCAGTCGAACGATGGGCACATGGGACACTGAAGCTTTCTTT.

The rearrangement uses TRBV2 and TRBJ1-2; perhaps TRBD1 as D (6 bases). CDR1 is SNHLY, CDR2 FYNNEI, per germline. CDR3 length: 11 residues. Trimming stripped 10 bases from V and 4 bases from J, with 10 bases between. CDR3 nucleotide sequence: TGTGCCACCCAGGGGATCTATGGCTACACCTTC. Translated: CATQGIYGYTF.

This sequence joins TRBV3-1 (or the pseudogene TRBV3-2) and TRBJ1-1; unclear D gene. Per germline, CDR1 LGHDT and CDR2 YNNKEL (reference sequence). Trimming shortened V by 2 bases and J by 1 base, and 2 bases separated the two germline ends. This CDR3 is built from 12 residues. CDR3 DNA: TGTGCCAGCAGCCAACGGAACACTGAAGCTTTCTTT. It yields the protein CASSQRNTEAFF.

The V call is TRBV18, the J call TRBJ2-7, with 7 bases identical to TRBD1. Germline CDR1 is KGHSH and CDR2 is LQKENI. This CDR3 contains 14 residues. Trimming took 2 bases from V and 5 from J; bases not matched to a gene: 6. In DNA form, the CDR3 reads TGTGCCAGCTCACCATCGACAGGGCCCCACGAGCAGTACTTC. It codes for CASSPSTGPHEQYF.

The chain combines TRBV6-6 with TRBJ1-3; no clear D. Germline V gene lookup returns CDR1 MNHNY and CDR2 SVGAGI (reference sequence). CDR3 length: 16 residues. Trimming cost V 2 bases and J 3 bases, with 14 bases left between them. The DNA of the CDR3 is TGTGCCAGCAGTTACGGCTGGGCTGGAGGTGGAAACACCATATATTTT. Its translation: CASSYGWAGGGNTIYF.

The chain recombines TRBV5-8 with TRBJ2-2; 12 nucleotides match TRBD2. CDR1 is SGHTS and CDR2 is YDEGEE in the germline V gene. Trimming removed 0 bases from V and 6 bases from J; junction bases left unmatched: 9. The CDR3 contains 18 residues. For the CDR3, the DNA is TGTGCCAGCAGCTTGGAACTAGCGGGGGGCCTGCGGGCCGGGGAGCTGTTTTTT. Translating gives CASSLELAGGLRAGELFF.

CDR3 residues: CASSYSQGTGELFF. CDR3 DNA sequence: TGTGCCAGCAGTTACTCGCAGGGCACCGGGGAGCTGTTTTTT. This chain uses TRBV6-5 with TRBJ2-2, with D perhaps matching TRBD1 (5 bases). Looked up from germline, CDR1 is MNHEY and CDR2 is SVGAGI. The CDR3 spans 14 residues. V lost 0 bases and J lost 4, with 6 bases in between.

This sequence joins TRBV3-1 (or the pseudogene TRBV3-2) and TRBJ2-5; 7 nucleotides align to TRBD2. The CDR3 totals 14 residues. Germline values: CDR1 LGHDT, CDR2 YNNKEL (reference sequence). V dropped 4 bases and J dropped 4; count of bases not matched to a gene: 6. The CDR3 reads CASSPGLSVETQYF. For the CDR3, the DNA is TGTGCCAGCAGCCCGGGACTAAGCGTAGAGACCCAGTACTTC.

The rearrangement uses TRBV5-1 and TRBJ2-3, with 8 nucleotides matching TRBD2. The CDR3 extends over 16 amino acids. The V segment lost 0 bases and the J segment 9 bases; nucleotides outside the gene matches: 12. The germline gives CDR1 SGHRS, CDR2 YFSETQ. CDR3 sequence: CASSLVAGGAVGTQYF. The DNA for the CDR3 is TGCGCCAGCAGCTTGGTGGCGGGGGGCGCCGTAGGGACGCAGTATTTT.

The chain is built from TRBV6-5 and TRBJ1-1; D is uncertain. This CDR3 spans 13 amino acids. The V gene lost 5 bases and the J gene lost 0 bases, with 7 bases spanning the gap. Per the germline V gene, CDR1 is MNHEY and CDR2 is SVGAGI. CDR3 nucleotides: TGTGCCAGCAGTACCGGTGTGAACACTGAAGCTTTCTTT. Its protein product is CASSTGVNTEAFF.

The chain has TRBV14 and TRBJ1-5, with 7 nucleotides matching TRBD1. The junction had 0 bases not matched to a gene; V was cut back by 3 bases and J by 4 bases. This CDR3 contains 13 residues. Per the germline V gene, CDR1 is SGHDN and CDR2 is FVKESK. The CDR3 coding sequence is TGTGCCAGCAGCCAGACAGGGAATCAGCCCCAGCATTTT. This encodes CASSQTGNQPQHF.

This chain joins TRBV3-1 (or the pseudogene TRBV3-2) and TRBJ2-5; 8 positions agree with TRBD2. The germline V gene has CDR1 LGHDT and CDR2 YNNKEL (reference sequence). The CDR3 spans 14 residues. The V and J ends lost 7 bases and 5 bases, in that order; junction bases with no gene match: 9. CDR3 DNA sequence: TGTGCCAGCACCTCCTACGGGGGGGCCGAGACCCAGTACTTC. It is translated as CASTSYGGAETQYF.

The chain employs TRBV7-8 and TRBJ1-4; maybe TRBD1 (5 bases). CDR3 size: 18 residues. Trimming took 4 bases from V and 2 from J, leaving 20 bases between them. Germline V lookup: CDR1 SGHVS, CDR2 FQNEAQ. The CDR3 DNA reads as TGTGCCAGCAGCTATAAGCTAAGGGGCGCGGCGACTAATGAAAAACTGTTTTTT. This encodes CASSYKLRGAATNEKLFF.

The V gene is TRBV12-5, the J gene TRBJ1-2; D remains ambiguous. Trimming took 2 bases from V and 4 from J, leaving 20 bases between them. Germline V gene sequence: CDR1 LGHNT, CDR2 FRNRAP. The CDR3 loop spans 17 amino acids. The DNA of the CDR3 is TGTGCTAGTGGTTTGAAACCCGCCGGGAAAGACCTCTATGGCTACACCTTC. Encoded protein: CASGLKPAGKDLYGYTF.

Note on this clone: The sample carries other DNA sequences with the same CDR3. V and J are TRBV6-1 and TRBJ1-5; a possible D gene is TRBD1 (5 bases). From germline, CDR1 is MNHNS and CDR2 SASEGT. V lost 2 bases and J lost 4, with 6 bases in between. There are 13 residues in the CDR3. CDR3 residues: CASSERGNQPQHF. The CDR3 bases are TGTGCCAGCAGTGAAAGGGGTAATCAGCCCCAGCATTTT.

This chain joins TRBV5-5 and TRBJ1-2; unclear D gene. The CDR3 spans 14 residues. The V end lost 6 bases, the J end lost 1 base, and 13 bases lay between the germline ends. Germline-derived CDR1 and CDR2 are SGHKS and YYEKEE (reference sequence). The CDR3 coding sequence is TGTGCCAGCATCGATCCCGGGATTAACTATGGCTACACCTTC. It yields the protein CASIDPGINYGYTF.

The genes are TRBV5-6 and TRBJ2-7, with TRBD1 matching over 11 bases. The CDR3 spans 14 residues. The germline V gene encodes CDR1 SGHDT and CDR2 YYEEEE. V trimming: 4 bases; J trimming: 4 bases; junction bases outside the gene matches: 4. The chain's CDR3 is CASSLGTGGYEQYF. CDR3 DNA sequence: TGTGCCAGCAGCCTTGGGACAGGGGGGTACGAGCAGTACTTC.

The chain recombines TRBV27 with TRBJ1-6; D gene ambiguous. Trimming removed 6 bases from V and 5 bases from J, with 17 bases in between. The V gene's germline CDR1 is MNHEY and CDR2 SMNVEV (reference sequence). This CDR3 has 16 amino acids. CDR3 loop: CASRALGTVDNSPLHF. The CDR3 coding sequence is TGTGCCAGCAGGGCTCTCGGCACAGTAGATAATTCACCCCTCCACTTT.

The CDR3 is CASSLDLGAGGTDTQYF. CDR3 in DNA: TGTGCCAGCAGCTTAGATTTGGGAGCGGGGGGCACAGATACGCAGTATTTT. The chain employs TRBV11-2 and TRBJ2-3, with 8 nucleotides matching TRBD2. Germline assignment: CDR1 SGHAT and CDR2 FQNNGV. Trimming at V came to 0 bases and at J to 1 base, leaving 6 bases not matched to a gene. The CDR3 loop spans 17 amino acids.